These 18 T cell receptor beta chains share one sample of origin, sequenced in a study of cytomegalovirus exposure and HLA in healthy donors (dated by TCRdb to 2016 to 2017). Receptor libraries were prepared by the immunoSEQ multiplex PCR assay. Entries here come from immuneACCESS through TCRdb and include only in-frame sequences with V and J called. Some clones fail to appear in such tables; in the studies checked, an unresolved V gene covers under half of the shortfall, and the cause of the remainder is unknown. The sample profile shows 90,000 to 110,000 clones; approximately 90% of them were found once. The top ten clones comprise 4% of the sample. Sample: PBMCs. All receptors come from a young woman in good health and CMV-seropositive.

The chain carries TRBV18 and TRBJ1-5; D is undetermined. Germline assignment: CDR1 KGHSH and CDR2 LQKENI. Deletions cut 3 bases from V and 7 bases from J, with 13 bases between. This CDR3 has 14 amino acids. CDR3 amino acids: CASSPSPQSQPQHF. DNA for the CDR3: TGTGCCAGCTCACCCTCACCACAGAGCCAGCCCCAGCATTTT.

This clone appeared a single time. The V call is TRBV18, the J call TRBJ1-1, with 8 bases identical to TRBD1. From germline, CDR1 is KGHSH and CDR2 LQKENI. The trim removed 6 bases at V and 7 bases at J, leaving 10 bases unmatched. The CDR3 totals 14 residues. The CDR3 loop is CASSLGQAPVEAFF. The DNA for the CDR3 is TGTGCCAGCTCTCTGGGACAGGCCCCTGTTGAAGCTTTCTTT.

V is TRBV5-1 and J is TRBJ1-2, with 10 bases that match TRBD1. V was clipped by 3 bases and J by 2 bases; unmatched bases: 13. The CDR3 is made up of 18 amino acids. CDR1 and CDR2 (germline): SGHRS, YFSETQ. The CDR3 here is CASSSPRDRGHLNYGYTF. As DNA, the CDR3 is TGCGCCAGCAGCTCTCCTCGGGACAGGGGTCATCTAAACTATGGCTACACCTTC.

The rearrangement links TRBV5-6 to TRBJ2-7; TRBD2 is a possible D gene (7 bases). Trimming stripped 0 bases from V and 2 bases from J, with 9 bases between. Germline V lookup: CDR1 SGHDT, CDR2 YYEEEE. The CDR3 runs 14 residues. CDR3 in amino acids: CASSLAGGPYEQYF. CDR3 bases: TGTGCCAGCAGCTTGGCGGGGGGCCCCTACGAGCAGTACTTC.

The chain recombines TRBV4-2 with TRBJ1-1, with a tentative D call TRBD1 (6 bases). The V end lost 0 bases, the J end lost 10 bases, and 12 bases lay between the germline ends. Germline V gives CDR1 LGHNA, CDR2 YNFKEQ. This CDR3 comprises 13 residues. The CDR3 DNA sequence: TGTGCCAGCAGCCAAGATCCCACAGGGCGAGCTTTCTTT. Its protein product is CASSQDPTGRAFF.

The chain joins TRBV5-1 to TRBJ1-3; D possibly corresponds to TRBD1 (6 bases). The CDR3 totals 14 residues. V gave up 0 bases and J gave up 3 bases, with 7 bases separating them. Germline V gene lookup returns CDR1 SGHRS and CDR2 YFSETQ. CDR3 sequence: CASSLGTVGNTIYF. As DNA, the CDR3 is TGCGCCAGCAGCTTGGGGACAGTTGGAAACACCATATATTTT.

The CDR3 spells CASRPRNQDNEQFF. CDR3 nucleotide sequence: TGTGCCAGCAGACCTAGGAACCAAGACAATGAGCAGTTCTTC. The chain recombines TRBV28 with TRBJ2-1; D is unclear. The CDR3 is made up of 14 amino acids. Germline CDR1 MDHEN, CDR2 SYDVKM. The V end was cut by 6 bases, the J end by 5 bases, with 14 bases between.

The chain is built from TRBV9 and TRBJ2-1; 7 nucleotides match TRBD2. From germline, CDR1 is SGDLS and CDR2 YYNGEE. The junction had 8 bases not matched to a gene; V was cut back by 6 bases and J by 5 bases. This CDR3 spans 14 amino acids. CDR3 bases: TGTGCCAGCAAGGCGGGAGAACGGAACAATGAGCAGTTCTTC. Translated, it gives CASKAGERNNEQFF.

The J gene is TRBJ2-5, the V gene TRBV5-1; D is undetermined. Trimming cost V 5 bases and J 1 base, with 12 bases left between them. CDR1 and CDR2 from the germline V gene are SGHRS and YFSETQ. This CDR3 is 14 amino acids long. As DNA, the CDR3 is TGCGCCAGCAGTCCGTCTGCAGTCCAAGAGACCCAGTACTTC. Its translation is CASSPSAVQETQYF.

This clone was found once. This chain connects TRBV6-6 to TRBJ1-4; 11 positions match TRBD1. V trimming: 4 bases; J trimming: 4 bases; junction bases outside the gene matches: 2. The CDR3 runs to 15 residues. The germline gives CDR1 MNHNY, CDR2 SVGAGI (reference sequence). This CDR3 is CASSSGTGGNEKLFF. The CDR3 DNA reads TGTGCCAGCAGTTCCGGGACAGGGGGTAATGAAAAACTGTTTTTT.

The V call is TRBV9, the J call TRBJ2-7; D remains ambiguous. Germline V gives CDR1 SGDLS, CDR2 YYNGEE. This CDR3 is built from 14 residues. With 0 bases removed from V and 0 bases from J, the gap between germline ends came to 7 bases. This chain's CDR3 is CASSVDGRSYEQYF. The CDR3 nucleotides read TGTGCCAGCAGCGTAGACGGTCGCTCCTACGAGCAGTACTTC.

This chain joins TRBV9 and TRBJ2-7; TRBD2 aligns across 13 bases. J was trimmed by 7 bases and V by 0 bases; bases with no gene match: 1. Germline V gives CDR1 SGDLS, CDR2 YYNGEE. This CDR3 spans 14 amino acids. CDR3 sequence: CASSVEGLAGEQYF. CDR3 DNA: TGTGCCAGCAGCGTAGAGGGACTAGCGGGGGAGCAGTACTTC.

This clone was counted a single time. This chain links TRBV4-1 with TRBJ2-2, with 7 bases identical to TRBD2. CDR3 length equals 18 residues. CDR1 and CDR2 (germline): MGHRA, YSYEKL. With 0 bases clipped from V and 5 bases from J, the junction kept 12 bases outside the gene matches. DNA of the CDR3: TGCGCCAGCAGCCAAGATCGGTCAACAGCGGGGAGGACCGGGGAGCTGTTTTTT. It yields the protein CASSQDRSTAGRTGELFF.

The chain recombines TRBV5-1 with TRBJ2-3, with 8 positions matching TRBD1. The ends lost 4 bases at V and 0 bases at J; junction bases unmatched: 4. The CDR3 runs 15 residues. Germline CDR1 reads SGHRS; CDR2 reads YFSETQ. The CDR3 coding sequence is TGCGCCAGCAGCCCAAGGACAGGGAGCACAGATACGCAGTATTTT. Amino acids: CASSPRTGSTDTQYF.

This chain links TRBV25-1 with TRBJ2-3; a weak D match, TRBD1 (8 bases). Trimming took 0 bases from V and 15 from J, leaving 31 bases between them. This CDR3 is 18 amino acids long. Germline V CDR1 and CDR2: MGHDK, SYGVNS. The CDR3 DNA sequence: TGTGCCAGCAGTGAATATGGGCCGGACAGGGCAAGCGGGACGGGGCGTTATTTT. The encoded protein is CASSEYGPDRASGTGRYF.

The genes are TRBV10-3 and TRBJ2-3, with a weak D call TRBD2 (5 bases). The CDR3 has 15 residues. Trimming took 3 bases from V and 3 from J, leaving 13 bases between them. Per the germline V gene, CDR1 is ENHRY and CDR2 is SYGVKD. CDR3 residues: CAISDSRERTDTQYF. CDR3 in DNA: TGTGCCATCAGTGACTCTCGGGAACGGACAGATACGCAGTATTTT.

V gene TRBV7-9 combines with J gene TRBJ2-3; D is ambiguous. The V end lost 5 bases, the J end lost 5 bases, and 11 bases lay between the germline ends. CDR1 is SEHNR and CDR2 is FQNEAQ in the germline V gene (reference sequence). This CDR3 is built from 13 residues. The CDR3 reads CASSALGIDTQYF. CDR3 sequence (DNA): TGTGCCAGCAGCGCCCTTGGCATAGATACGCAGTATTTT.

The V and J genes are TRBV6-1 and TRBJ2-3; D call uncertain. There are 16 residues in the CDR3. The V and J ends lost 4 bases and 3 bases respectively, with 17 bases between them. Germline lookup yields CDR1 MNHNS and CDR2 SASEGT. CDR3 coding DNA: TGTGCCAGCAGTGTTAGTGTCAGGCACACTACAGATACGCAGTATTTT. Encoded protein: CASSVSVRHTTDTQYF.